Following are 30 T cell receptor beta chains from one sample sequenced in a study of shared clonotypes between healthy human individuals. Sequencing was performed with immunoSEQ multiplex PCR; in TCRdb, only in-frame clones are kept and a portion is missing. Altogether about 2.3 million clones are present, under 95% being singletons, with the ten largest covering 0.37%. Sequencing was performed on naive CD4+ T cells from PBMCs. The subset is: CD45RA+ positively selected. These TCRs come from a man aged 18-30 years in good health. Some clones in this sample may be carry-over from other donors' samples.

The J gene is TRBJ1-5, the V gene TRBV7-7; D gene ambiguous. This CDR3 comprises 18 residues. V lost 4 bases and J 7 bases, leaving 26 bases between the germline ends. Per germline, CDR1 SSHAT and CDR2 FNYEAQ (reference sequence). DNA for the CDR3: TGTGCCAGCAGCTCGCCCGCCCTTCCCGCCCTTCAATGCCAGCCCCAGCATTTT. Protein sequence: CASSSPALPALQCQPQHF.

The rearrangement uses TRBV21-1 and TRBJ2-2. TRBV21-1 is tagged as a pseudogene. The CDR3 loop spans 14 amino acids. The CDR3 DNA is TGTGCCAGCAGCCCACACCGAAAGGGCGGGGAGCTGTTTTTT. It codes for CASSPHRKGGELFF.

V usage is TRBV25-1 and J usage is TRBJ2-1; weak D call: TRBD2 (5 bases). V was pared by 8 bases and J by 8 bases, with 10 bases between. Germline V gives CDR1 MGHDK, CDR2 SYGVNS. The CDR3 extends over 11 amino acids. The CDR3 sequence: CASAGGYEQFF. Here the CDR3 DNA reads TGTGCCAGCGCTGGCGGGTATGAGCAGTTCTTC.

The V call is TRBV28, the J call TRBJ1-2; no firm D call. This CDR3 contains 12 residues. Germline lookup yields CDR1 MDHEN and CDR2 SYDVKM. V lost 6 bases and J lost 3, with 8 bases in between. This CDR3 is CASSRNHYGYTF. The CDR3 nucleotides are TGTGCCAGCAGCAGGAATCACTATGGCTACACCTTC.

The chain uses TRBV6-5 and TRBJ2-1, with D possibly TRBD2 on 7 matching bases. The CDR3 totals 15 residues. Germline CDR1 is MNHEY and CDR2 is SVGAGI. The V and J ends lost 6 bases and 5 bases respectively, with 17 bases between them. The CDR3 region has the DNA TGTGCCAGCAGGGGAGGGGGGGCGATGCACAATGAGCAGTTCTTC. This codes for CASRGGGAMHNEQFF.

The chain combines TRBV5-1 with TRBJ1-4, with a weak D call TRBD1 (6 bases). This CDR3 contains 14 residues. CDR1 is SGHRS, CDR2 YFSETQ, per germline. The ends were cut back, 1 base at V and 6 bases at J, with 10 bases in the middle. CDR3 in DNA: TGCGCCAGCAGCTTGCTCGAGGGGGATGAAAAACTGTTTTTT. Translated: CASSLLEGDEKLFF.

CDR3 in DNA: TGCGCCAGCAGTGACCCGGGACAGGGGAACAATGAGCAGTTCTTC. Translated: CASSDPGQGNNEQFF. The chain employs TRBV10-1 and TRBJ2-1; 10 positions match TRBD1. Looked up from germline, CDR1 is WNHNN and CDR2 is SYGVQD (reference sequence). This CDR3 has 15 residues. Trimming took 3 bases from V and 5 from J; bases not matched to a gene: 4.

The rearrangement links TRBV19 to TRBJ2-6; D tentatively reads TRBD1 or TRBD2 (6 bases each). The CDR3 extends over 18 amino acids. The ends were cut back, 3 bases at V and 0 bases at J, with 15 bases in the middle. Germline V gene lookup returns CDR1 LNHDA and CDR2 SQIVND (reference sequence). The CDR3 DNA is TGTGCCAGTAGTATTCCCCGGGGGCTCCGCTCTGGGGCCAACGTCCTGACTTTC. It encodes CASSIPRGLRSGANVLTF.

The chain carries TRBV4-2 and TRBJ2-1; D is undetermined. Germline V CDR1 and CDR2: LGHNA, YNFKEQ. The CDR3 consists of 16 residues. V was cut by 2 bases and J by 0 bases, with 11 bases left in between. The CDR3 region has the DNA TGTGCCAGCAGCCAAAGTAGGGTGAGCTCCTACAATGAGCAGTTCTTC. This codes for CASSQSRVSSYNEQFF.

CDR3 nucleotides: TGCGCCAGTGGGACAGGGAGCAATCAGCCCCAGCATTTT. Translation gives CASGTGSNQPQHF. V usage is TRBV10-1 and J usage is TRBJ1-5; TRBD1 agrees at 9 bases. The CDR3 consists of 13 residues. From germline, CDR1 is WNHNN and CDR2 SYGVQD (reference sequence). The V gene end was trimmed by 9 bases and the J gene end by 1 base; junction bases not matched to a gene: 1.

The genes are TRBV7-9 and TRBJ2-2; 13 bases fit TRBD2. V shed 5 bases, J shed 4 bases, and the junction held 4 bases outside the gene matches. The CDR3 is made up of 16 amino acids. Germline lookup yields CDR1 SEHNR and CDR2 FQNEAQ (reference sequence). Here the CDR3 reads CASSMGLAGSTGELFF. The CDR3 nucleotides read TGTGCCAGCAGCATGGGACTAGCGGGATCCACCGGGGAGCTGTTTTTT.

The chain is built from TRBV5-8 and TRBJ1-3; D gene uncertain. V dropped 0 bases and J dropped 11 bases, with 21 bases sitting between them. Germline V gene sequence: CDR1 SGHTS, CDR2 YDEGEE. The CDR3 extends over 16 amino acids. The CDR3 loop is CASSLGFGARTQPIYF. CDR3 bases: TGTGCCAGCAGCTTGGGATTTGGCGCGAGAACCCAACCCATATATTTT.

The CDR3 region is CASSYQGTSLDTQYF. The CDR3 nucleotides are TGTGCCAGCAGTTACCAAGGGACTAGCCTAGATACGCAGTATTTT. The chain combines TRBV6-5 with TRBJ2-3; 9 bases match TRBD2. CDR1 is MNHEY and CDR2 is SVGAGI in the germline V gene. The CDR3 totals 15 residues. The J segment lost 5 bases and the V segment lost 2 bases, leaving 5 bases of the junction unmatched.

The V gene is TRBV28, the J gene TRBJ1-1, with D perhaps TRBD1 (5 bases). CDR1 is MDHEN and CDR2 is SYDVKM in the germline V gene. V was pared by 5 bases and J by 0 bases, with 10 bases between. The CDR3 runs 14 residues. Written as DNA, the CDR3 is TGTGCCAGCAGTCCGGGAGGGGTGAACACTGAAGCTTTCTTT. It yields the protein CASSPGGVNTEAFF.

The gene calls are TRBV30 and TRBJ2-2; 10 nucleotides line up with TRBD1. The length of the CDR3 is 16 residues. Trimming at V came to 2 bases and at J to 1 base, leaving 4 bases not matched to a gene. Germline V gene lookup returns CDR1 GTSNPN and CDR2 SVGIG (reference sequence). The CDR3, as DNA: TGTGCCTGGAGTACCCGGGACAGGGGGAACACCGGGGAGCTGTTTTTT. It specifies CAWSTRDRGNTGELFF.

The chain recombines TRBV5-6 with TRBJ2-1; D may be TRBD1 (5 bases). This CDR3 comprises 16 residues. V lost 3 bases and J lost 1, with 14 bases in between. CDR1 is SGHDT, CDR2 YYEEEE, per germline. For the CDR3, the DNA is TGTGCCAGCAGCTCCGCAGTGGGGCAATCCTACAATGAGCAGTTCTTC. This sequence encodes CASSSAVGQSYNEQFF.

The J gene is TRBJ2-5, the V gene TRBV28, with 8 bases lining up with TRBD1. The CDR3 covers 14 residues. In germline, CDR1 is MDHEN, CDR2 SYDVKM. V trimming: 4 bases; J trimming: 4 bases; junction bases outside the gene matches: 5. The chain's CDR3 is CASSSLTGAETQYF. CDR3 DNA: TGTGCCAGCAGTTCCCTGACAGGGGCAGAGACCCAGTACTTC.

The chain uses TRBV2 and TRBJ1-1; 7 bases are a match to TRBD1. This CDR3 comprises 15 residues. Looked up from germline, CDR1 is SNHLY and CDR2 is FYNNEI. With 7 bases clipped from V and 0 bases from J, the junction kept 8 bases outside the gene matches. The CDR3 bases are TGTGCCAGCATGAAGCGGACAGGCGTGAACACTGAAGCTTTCTTT. Translated, it gives CASMKRTGVNTEAFF.

V is TRBV4-1 and J is TRBJ1-5; possibly TRBD1 for D (5 bases). The length of the CDR3 is 15 residues. Trimming took 5 bases from V and 1 from J, leaving 12 bases between them. Germline CDR1 is MGHRA and CDR2 is YSYEKL. This chain's CDR3 is CASSFQGTSNQPQHF. CDR3 bases: TGCGCCAGCAGCTTCCAGGGCACGAGCAATCAGCCCCAGCATTTT.

A remark on this clone: The same CDR3 also results from other DNA sequences found in this sample. V usage is TRBV28 and J usage is TRBJ2-2; D is uncertain. The germline V gene has CDR1 MDHEN and CDR2 SYDVKM. CDR3 length equals 12 residues. V gave up 5 bases and J gave up 3 bases, with 4 bases separating them. CDR3 bases: TGTGCCAGCAGTCGCTACACCGGGGAGCTGTTTTTT. Encoded protein: CASSRYTGELFF.

DNA for the CDR3: TGCGCCAGCAGTGATAGATGGACAGGGGCACCCTACGAGCAGTACTTC. This encodes CASSDRWTGAPYEQYF. V gene TRBV10-2 combines with J gene TRBJ2-7; 9 bases agree with TRBD1. The CDR3 runs 16 residues. Germline loops: CDR1 WSHSY, CDR2 SAAADI. The ends lost 3 bases at V and 2 bases at J; junction bases unmatched: 8.

The genes are TRBV7-2 and TRBJ2-7; D is undetermined. V was cut by 2 bases and J by 7 bases, with 15 bases left in between. CDR1 SGHTA and CDR2 FQGNSA come from the germline V gene. There are 14 residues in the CDR3. The chain's CDR3 is CASSLKNAVGEQYF. The CDR3 coding sequence is TGTGCCAGCAGCTTAAAGAATGCCGTGGGGGAGCAGTACTTC.

The chain couples TRBV10-3 to TRBJ2-7, with 8 bases identical to TRBD1. This CDR3 contains 15 residues. The germline CDR1 and CDR2 sequences are ENHRY and SYGVKD. With V trimmed by 11 bases and J by 3 bases, 15 bases remained unmatched. CDR3 sequence: CASKKGQDGSYEQYF. The CDR3 region has the DNA TGTGCCTCAAAAAAGGGACAGGACGGGAGCTACGAGCAGTACTTC.

The rearrangement joins TRBV4-2 to TRBJ2-1; 10 nucleotides align to TRBD2. CDR3 length equals 16 residues. Germline V lookup: CDR1 LGHNA, CDR2 YNFKEQ. The V gene end was trimmed by 4 bases and the J gene end by 3 bases; junction bases not matched to a gene: 6. The CDR3: CASSPNGLAVYNEQFF. The CDR3 DNA reads TGTGCCAGCAGCCCGAACGGACTAGCGGTCTACAATGAGCAGTTCTTC.

The genes are TRBV6-1 and TRBJ2-7; D gene uncertain. From germline, CDR1 is MNHNS and CDR2 SASEGT. The ends were cut back, 7 bases at V and 2 bases at J, with 12 bases in the middle. The CDR3 length is 13 residues. As DNA, the CDR3 is TGTGCCAGCATTGGTACGGGCACCTACGAGCAGTACTTC. Protein sequence: CASIGTGTYEQYF.

The chain couples TRBV19 to TRBJ2-7; 7 bases agree with TRBD2. Per the germline V gene, CDR1 is LNHDA and CDR2 is SQIVND (reference sequence). The V segment lost 5 bases and the J segment 2 bases; nucleotides outside the gene matches: 12. CDR3 size: 16 residues. The CDR3 DNA reads TGTGCCAGTAGTTTTGGCGGGGGTTCGGGCCCCTACGAGCAGTACTTC. Protein product: CASSFGGGSGPYEQYF.

The chain links TRBV7-9 to TRBJ2-1; the match to TRBD1 covers 9 bases. The junction had 8 bases not matched to a gene; V was cut back by 3 bases and J by 8 bases. The CDR3 consists of 15 residues. Germline CDR1 and CDR2: SEHNR and FQNEAQ (reference sequence). CDR3: CASSFRDRAYDEQFF. The CDR3 DNA follows: TGTGCCAGCAGCTTCCGGGACAGGGCTTACGATGAGCAGTTCTTC. Full variable domain (outside the CDR3, taken from reference TRBV7-9 and TRBJ2-1): DTGVSQNPRHKITKRGQNVTFRCDPISEHNRLYWYRQTLGQGPEFLTYFQNEAQLEKSRLLSDRFSAERPKGSFSTLEIQRTEQGDSAMYLCASSFRDRAYDEQFFGPGTRLTVL.

For the CDR3, the DNA is TGTGCCAGCACCGGACAGGGGTTCGAAGAGACCCAGTACTTC. Residues: CASTGQGFEETQYF. J is TRBJ2-5 and V is TRBV6-1; 9 nucleotides line up with TRBD1. J lost 3 bases, V lost 7 bases, and 6 bases had no gene match. Germline V gene lookup returns CDR1 MNHNS and CDR2 SASEGT. The CDR3 has 14 residues.

This chain links TRBV5-1 with TRBJ2-3; D uncertain. Deletions cut 0 bases from V and 0 bases from J, with 8 bases between. Per germline, CDR1 SGHRS and CDR2 YFSETQ. The CDR3 spans 15 residues. Written as DNA, the CDR3 is TGCGCCAGCAGCTTGGTGGCAGAAAGCACAGATACGCAGTATTTT. Its protein is CASSLVAESTDTQYF. Based on the CDR3 plus reference TRBV5-1 and TRBJ2-3, the full variable domain is KAGVTQTPRYLIKTRGQQVTLSCSPISGHRSVSWYQQTPGQGLQFLFEYFSETQRNKGNFPGRFSGRQFSNSRSEMNVSTLELGDSALYLCASSLVAESTDTQYFGPGTRLTVL.

The rearrangement links TRBV29-1 to TRBJ2-3; 11 nucleotides agree with TRBD2. This CDR3 has 14 residues. J was trimmed by 2 bases and V by 7 bases; bases with no gene match: 5. Germline V CDR1 and CDR2: SQVTM, ANQGSEA. The CDR3 loop is CSARTSGFTDTQYF. The DNA of the CDR3 is TGCAGCGCGAGGACTAGCGGGTTCACAGATACGCAGTATTTT.